This is a list of T cell receptor beta chains from one sample in a study of PD-1 blockade in classical Hodgkin lymphoma. Using immunoSEQ multiplex PCR, the repertoire was profiled, and TCRdb retains in-frame clones only, with some absent. The sample shows around 26,000 clones, more than 65% of them seen only once. The material sequenced was peripheral blood mononuclear cells (PBMCs), taken at baseline. These receptors were obtained from a human donor with classical Hodgkin lymphoma. CDR3s leave out the opening cysteine and the closing phenylalanine or tryptophan. Each record gives: J gene, V gene, CDR3 protein.

>TRBJ2-2|TRBV6-5
ASSYQGSGGELF
>TRBJ1-3|TRBV19
ASSIAASGNTIY
>TRBJ2-7|TRBV6-6
ASSYSTRYEQY
>TRBJ2-2|TRBV11-3
ASSHPGTARTGELF
>TRBJ1-2|TRBV5-1
ASSLAEGPGGYT
>TRBJ1-2|TRBV7-9
ASSLGQGWDGYT
>TRBJ2-2|TRBV11-3
ASSFGLAGSTGELF
>TRBJ2-3|TRBV4-1
ASSDRDRDTDTQY
>TRBJ2-3|TRBV11-2
ASSTVDTQY
>TRBJ2-5|TRBV10-3
AISESWGSSGGQETQY
>TRBJ2-7|TRBV7-2
ATAAGMYEQY
>TRBJ2-7|TRBV7-9
ASSLLSGAYEQY
>TRBJ1-1|TRBV7-9
ASRDTNTEAF
>TRBJ1-2|TRBV4-2
ASSQAGTGGADGYT
>TRBJ1-6|TRBV5-6
ASSFVDRRGSPLH
>TRBJ2-1|TRBV5-1
ASSPIQGDRYNEQF
>TRBJ1-1|TRBV18
ASSPAGQPMNTEAF
>TRBJ2-5|TRBV28
ASSLGGAETQY
>TRBJ1-1|TRBV4-3
ASSPTGTGVEAF
>TRBJ1-1|TRBV6-4
ASSDSGQGGTEAF
>TRBJ1-1|TRBV5-6
ASSSGAGYTEAF
>TRBJ2-1|TRBV30
AWSSRGGTNEQF
>TRBJ1-2|TRBV4-1
ASSQERWGSGYT
>TRBJ2-3|TRBV29-1
SVEDSGAYTDTQY
>TRBJ1-2|TRBV2
ASSDWGQGDGYT
>TRBJ1-6|TRBV18
ASSPLSPNRDLNSPLH
>TRBJ1-1|TRBV19
ASSQGGTEAF
>TRBJ2-5|TRBV19
ASSLDRQETQY
>TRBJ1-2|TRBV7-2
ASSLPPTGGVLNGYT
>TRBJ1-6|TRBV7-7
ASSLPLPGTGGNSPLH
>TRBJ2-3|TRBV2
ASSVERTGDDTQY
>TRBJ2-1|TRBV11-2
ASSLGYGLAGGEYNEQF
>TRBJ2-7|TRBV10-3
AITTSGGQYEQY
>TRBJ2-1|TRBV5-4
ASSLGLAGGNEQF
>TRBJ2-1|TRBV29-1
SVVGLADEQF
>TRBJ1-1|TRBV28
ASSTAGGENTEAF
>TRBJ1-4|TRBV4-1
ASSQDLEEKLF
>TRBJ1-1|TRBV10-3
AISPGTEAF
>TRBJ2-1|TRBV7-8
ASSSGTRVGGEQF
>TRBJ2-7|TRBV7-6
ASSLGAMTYEQY
>TRBJ2-7|TRBV7-8
ASSQSVLAGGIDYEQY
>TRBJ2-2|TRBV6-1
ASSAWGTNTGELF
>TRBJ1-1|TRBV9
ASGGENTEAF
>TRBJ1-1|TRBV19
ASSPPLGRGMGTEAF
>TRBJ2-7|TRBV18
ASSPVPQYEQY